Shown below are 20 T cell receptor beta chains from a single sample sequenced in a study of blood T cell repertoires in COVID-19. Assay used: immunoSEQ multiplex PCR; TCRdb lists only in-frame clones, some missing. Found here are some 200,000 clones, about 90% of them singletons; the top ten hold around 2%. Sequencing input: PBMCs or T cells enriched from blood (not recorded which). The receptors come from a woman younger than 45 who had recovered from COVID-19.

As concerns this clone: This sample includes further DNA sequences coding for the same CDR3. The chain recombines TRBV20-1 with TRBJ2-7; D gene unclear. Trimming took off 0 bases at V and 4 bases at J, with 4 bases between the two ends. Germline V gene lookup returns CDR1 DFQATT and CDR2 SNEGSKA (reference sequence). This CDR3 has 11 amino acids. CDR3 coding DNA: TGCAGTGCTAGAGACTCGTACGAGCAGTACTTC. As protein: CSARDSYEQYF.

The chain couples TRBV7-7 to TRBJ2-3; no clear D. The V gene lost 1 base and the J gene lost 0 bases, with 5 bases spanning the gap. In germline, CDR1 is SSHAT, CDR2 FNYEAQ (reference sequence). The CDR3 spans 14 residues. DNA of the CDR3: TGTGCCAGCAGCTTAGGAGCTAGCACAGATACGCAGTATTTT. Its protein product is CASSLGASTDTQYF.

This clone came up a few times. CDR3 protein: CASSGLAKEQFF. The CDR3 DNA reads as TGTGCCAGCAGTGGACTAGCGAAAGAGCAGTTCTTC. The V call is TRBV6-2 or TRBV6-3, the J call TRBJ2-1; the match to TRBD2 covers 9 bases. The CDR3 loop spans 12 amino acids. The ends lost 5 bases at V and 10 bases at J; junction bases unmatched: 3. Germline V CDR1 and CDR2: MNHEY, SVGEGT.

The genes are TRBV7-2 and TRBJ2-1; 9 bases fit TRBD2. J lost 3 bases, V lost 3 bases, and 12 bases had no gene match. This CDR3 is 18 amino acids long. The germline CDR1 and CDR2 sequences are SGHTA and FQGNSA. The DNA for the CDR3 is TGTGCCAGCAGCTTTGAGTCCCTGACTAGCGGATTCTACAATGAGCAGTTCTTC. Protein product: CASSFESLTSGFYNEQFF.

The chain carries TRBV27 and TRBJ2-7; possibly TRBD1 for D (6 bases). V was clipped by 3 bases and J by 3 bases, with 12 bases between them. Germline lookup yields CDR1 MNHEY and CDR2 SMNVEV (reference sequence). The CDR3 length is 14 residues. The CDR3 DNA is TGTGCCAGCAGTTTCAACGGACAGCTCTACGAGCAGTACTTC. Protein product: CASSFNGQLYEQYF.

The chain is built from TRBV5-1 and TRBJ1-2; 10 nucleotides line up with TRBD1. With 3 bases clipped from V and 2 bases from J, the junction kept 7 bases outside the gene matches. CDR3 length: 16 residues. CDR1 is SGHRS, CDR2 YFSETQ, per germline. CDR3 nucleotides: TGCGCCAGCAGCTCCGCAGGGGGACAGGGGAACTATGGCTACACCTTC. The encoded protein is CASSSAGGQGNYGYTF.

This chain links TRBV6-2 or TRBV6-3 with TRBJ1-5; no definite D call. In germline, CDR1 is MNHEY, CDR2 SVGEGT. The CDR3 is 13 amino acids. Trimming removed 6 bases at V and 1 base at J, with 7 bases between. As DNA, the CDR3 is TGTGCCAGCAGCTCCAGAAGCAATCAGCCCCAGCATTTT. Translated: CASSSRSNQPQHF.

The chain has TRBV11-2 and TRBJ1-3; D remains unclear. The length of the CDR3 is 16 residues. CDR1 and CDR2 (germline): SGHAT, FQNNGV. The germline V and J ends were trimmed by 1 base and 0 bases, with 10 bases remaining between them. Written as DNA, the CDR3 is TGTGCCAGCAGCTTAGGTCGGAGCAGCTCTGGAAACACCATATATTTT. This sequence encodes CASSLGRSSSGNTIYF.

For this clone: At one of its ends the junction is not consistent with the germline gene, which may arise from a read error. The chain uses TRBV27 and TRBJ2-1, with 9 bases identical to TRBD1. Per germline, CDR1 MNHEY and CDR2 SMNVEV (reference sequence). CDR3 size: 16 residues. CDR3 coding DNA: TGTGCCAGCAGTATATCCCACAGGGGGCTTAACAATGAGCAGTTCTTC. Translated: CASSISHRGLNNEQFF.

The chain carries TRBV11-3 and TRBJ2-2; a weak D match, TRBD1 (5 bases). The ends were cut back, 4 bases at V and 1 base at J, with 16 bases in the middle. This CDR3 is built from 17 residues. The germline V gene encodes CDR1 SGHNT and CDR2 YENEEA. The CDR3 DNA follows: TGTGCCAGCAGCTCTACCCCAGGGCGGCTGAACACCGGGGAGCTGTTTTTT. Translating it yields CASSSTPGRLNTGELFF.

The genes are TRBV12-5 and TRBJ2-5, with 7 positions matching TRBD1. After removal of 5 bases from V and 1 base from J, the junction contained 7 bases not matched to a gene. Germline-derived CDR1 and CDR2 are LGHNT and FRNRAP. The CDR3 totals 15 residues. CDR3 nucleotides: TGTGCTAGTGGTCCACGGGACAGCCGCCAAGAGACCCAGTACTTC. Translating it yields CASGPRDSRQETQYF.

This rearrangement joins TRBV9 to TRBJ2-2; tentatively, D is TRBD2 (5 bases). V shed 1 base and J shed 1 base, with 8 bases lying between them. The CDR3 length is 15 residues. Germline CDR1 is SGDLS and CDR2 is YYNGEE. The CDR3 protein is CASSVLGVNTGELFF. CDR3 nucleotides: TGTGCCAGCAGCGTACTCGGGGTGAACACCGGGGAGCTGTTTTTT.

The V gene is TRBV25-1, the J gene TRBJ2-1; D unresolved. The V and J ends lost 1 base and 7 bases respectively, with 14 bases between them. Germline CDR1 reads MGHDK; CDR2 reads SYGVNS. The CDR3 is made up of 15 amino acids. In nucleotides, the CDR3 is TGTGCCAGCAGTGAATCCGGTAGCAGCTGGAATGAGCAGTTCTTC. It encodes CASSESGSSWNEQFF.

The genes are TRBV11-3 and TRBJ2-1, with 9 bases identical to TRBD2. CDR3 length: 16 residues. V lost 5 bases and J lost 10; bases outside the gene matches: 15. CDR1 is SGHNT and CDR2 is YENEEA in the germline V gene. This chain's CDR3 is CASSGRGAGGKLEQFF. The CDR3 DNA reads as TGTGCCAGCAGCGGCCGAGGGGCGGGAGGGAAGCTAGAGCAGTTCTTC.

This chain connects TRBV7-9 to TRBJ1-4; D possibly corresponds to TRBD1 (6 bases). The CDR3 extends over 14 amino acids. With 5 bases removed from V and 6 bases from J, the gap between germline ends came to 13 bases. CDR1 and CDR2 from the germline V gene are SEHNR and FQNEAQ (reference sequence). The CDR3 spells CASSARDTYEKLFF. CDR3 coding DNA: TGTGCCAGCAGCGCCCGGGACACTTATGAAAAACTGTTTTTT.

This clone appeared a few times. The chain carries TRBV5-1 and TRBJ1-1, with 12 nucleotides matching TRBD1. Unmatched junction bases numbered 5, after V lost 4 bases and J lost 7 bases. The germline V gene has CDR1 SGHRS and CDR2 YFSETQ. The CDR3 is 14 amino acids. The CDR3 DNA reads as TGCGCCAGCAGCCGGGGACAGGGGGCGGATGAAGCTTTCTTT. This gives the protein CASSRGQGADEAFF.

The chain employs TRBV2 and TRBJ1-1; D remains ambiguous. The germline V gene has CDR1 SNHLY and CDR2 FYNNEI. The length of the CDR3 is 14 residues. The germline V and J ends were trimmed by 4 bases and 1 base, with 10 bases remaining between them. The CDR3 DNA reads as TGTGCCAGCAGTGGAGGATTAGGGAACACTGAAGCTTTCTTT. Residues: CASSGGLGNTEAFF. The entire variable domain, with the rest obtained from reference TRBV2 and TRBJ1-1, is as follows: EPEVTQTPSHQVTQMGQEVILRCVPISNHLYFYWYRQILGQKVEFLVSFYNNEISEKSEIFDDQFSVERPDGSNFTLKIRSTKLEDSAMYFCASSGGLGNTEAFFGQGTRLTVV.

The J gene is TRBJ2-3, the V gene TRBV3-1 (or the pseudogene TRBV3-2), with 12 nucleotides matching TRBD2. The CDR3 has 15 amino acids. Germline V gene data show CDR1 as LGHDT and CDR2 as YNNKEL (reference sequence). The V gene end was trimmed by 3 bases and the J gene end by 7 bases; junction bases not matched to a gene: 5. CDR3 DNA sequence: TGTGCCAGCAGCCAGGGACTAGCGGGTGCATATACGCAGTATTTT. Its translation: CASSQGLAGAYTQYF.

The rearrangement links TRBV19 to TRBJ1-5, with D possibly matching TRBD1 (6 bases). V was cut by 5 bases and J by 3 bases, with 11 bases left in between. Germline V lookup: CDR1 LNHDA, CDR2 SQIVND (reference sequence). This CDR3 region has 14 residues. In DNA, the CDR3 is TGTGCCAGTAGTCCCGACAGGACCAATCAGCCCCAGCATTTT. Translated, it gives CASSPDRTNQPQHF.

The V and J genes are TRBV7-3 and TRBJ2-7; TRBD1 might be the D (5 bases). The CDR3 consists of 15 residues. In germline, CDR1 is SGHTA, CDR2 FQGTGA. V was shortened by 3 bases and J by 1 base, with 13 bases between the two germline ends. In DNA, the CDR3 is TGTGCCAGCAGCTTCGCAGTGGGGCCTTCCTACGAGCAGTACTTC. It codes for CASSFAVGPSYEQYF.